The clone carrying this TCR beta chain was observed once. Antigen specificity is unknown. This entry is derived from a study of blood T cells in healthy people across ages. V gave up 5 bases and J gave up 5 bases, with 24 bases separating them. Germline CDR1 and CDR2: SGHNT and YENEEA. The CDR3 has 18 amino acids. General observations from the study: Any conclusive comparison of naive versus antigen-experienced cells was prevented by using unsorted PBMCs. Roughly linear age-related decline in beta diversity appeared, significant by age approximately 41. Long-lived and aged donors differed, with more naive CD4+ cells and higher diversity in the long-lived.

Primers used in a second PCR of roughly 6 to 12 cycles were a sample-barcoded 5' primer and a J-beta primer mix. TCRdb called the 5' RACE reads again in MiXCR, with one record for every CDR3 protein. The table includes 920,000 or so distinct CDR3 sequences, 45% detected once. Whenever a sample was processed, at least 6 million PBMCs were isolated. This chain connects TRBV11-3 to TRBJ1-4; tentative D call: TRBD1 (6 bases). This TCR came from a woman in her sixties or seventies in good health. Input material: blood. This CDR3 reads CASSPGNFAGEGNEKLFF. DNA for the CDR3: TGTGCCAGCAGCCCGGGGAACTTCGCAGGGGAGGGAAATGAAAAACTGTTTTTT.